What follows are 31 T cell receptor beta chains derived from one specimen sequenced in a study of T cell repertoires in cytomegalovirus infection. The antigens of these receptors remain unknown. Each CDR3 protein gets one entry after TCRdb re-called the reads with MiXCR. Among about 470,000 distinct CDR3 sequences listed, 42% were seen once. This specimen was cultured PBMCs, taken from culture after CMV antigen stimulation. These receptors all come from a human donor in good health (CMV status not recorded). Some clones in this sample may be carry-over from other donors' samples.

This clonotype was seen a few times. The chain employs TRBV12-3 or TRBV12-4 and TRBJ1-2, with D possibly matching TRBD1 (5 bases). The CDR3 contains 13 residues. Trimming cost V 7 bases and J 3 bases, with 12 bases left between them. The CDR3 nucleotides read TGTGCCAGCACCTTTGGGGGGGACTATGGCTACACCTTC. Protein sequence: CASTFGGDYGYTF.

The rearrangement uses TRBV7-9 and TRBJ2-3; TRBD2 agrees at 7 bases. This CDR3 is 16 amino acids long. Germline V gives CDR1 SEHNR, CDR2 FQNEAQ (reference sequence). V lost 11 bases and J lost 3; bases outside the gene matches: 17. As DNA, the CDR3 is TGTGCCTCCCTCGATCTTGGGGAGGGCCAAACAGATACGCAGTATTTT. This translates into CASLDLGEGQTDTQYF.

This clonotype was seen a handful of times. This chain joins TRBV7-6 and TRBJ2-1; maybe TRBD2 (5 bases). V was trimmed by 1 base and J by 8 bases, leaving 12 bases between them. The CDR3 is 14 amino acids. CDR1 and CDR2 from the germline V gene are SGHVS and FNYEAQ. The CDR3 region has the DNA TGTGCCAGCAGCTTAGTTGCCGGGATGGATGAGCAGTTCTTC. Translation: CASSLVAGMDEQFF. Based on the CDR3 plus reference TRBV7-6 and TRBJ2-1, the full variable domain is GAGVSQSPRYKVTKRGQDVALRCDPISGHVSLYWYRQALGQGPEFLTYFNYEAQQDKSGLPNDRFSAERPEGSISTLTIQRTEQRDSAMYRCASSLVAGMDEQFFGPGTRLTVL.

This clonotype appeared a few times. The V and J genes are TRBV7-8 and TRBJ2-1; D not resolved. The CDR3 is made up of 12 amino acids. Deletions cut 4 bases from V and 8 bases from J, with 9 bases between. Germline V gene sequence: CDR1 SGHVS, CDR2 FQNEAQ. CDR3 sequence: CASSSLEDEQFF. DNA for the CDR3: TGTGCCAGCAGCTCCCTTGAGGATGAGCAGTTCTTC.

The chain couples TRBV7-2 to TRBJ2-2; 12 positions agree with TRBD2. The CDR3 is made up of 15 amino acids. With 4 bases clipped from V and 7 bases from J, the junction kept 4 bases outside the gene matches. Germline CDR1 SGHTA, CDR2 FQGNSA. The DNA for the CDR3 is TGTGCCAGCAGCTCTAGCGGGAGGGTAATCGGGGAGCTGTTTTTT. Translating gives CASSSSGRVIGELFF.

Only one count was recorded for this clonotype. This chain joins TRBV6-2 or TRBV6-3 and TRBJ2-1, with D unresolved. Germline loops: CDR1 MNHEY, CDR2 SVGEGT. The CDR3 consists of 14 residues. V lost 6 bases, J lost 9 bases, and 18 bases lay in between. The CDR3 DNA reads TGTGCCAGCAGAGGTTTTATTTTTGTAGGTGAGCAGTTCTTC. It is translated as CASRGFIFVGEQFF.

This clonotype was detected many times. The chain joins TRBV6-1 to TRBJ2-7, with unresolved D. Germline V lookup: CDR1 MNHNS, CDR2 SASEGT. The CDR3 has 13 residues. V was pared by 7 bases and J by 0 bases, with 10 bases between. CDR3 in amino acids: CASTPPSSYEQYF. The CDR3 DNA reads TGTGCCAGCACCCCTCCAAGCTCCTACGAGCAGTACTTC.

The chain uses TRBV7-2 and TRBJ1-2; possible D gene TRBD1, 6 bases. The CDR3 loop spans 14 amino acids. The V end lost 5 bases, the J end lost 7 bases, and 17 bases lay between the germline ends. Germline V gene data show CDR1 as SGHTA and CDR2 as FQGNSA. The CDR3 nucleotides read TGTGCCAGCAGCCCCCGAGGAGGGGGTAGTGGCTACACCTTC. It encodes CASSPRGGGSGYTF. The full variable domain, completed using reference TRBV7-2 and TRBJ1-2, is GAGVSQSPSNKVTEKGKDVELRCDPISGHTALYWYRQSLGQGLEFLIYFQGNSAPDKSGLPSDRFSAERTGGSVSTLTIQRTQQEDSAVYLCASSPRGGGSGYTFGSGTRLTVV.

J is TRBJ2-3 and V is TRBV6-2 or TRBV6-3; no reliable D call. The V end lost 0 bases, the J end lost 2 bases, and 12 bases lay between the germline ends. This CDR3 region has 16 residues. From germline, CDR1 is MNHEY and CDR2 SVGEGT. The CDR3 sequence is CASSYSNRVYTDTQYF. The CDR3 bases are TGTGCCAGCAGTTACTCGAACCGGGTCTACACAGATACGCAGTATTTT.

CDR3 loop: CASSLRQGIQETQYF. The CDR3 DNA reads as TGTGCCAGCAGTTTAAGACAGGGGATTCAAGAGACCCAGTACTTC. V and J are TRBV12-3 or TRBV12-4 and TRBJ2-5, with 8 bases lining up with TRBD1. The J segment lost 2 bases and the V segment lost 2 bases, leaving 4 bases of the junction unmatched. The CDR3 covers 15 residues.

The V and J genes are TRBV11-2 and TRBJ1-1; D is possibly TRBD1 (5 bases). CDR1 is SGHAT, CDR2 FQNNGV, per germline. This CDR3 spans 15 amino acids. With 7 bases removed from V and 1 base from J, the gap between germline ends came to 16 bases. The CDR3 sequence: CASNTYRGKNTEAFF. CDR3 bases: TGTGCCAGCAATACTTATAGGGGAAAGAACACTGAAGCTTTCTTT.

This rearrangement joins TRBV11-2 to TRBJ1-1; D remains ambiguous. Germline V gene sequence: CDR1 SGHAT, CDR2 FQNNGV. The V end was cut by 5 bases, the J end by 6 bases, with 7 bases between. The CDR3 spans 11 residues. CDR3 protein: CASSKSPEAFF. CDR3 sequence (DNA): TGTGCCAGCAGCAAGAGCCCTGAAGCTTTCTTT.

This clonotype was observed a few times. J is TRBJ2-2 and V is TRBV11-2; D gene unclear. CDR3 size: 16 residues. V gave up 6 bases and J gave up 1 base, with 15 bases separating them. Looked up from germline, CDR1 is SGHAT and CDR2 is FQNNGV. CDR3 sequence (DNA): TGTGCCAGCAGGCCCCCGGGCGACCTGAACACCGGGGAGCTGTTTTTT. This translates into CASRPPGDLNTGELFF.

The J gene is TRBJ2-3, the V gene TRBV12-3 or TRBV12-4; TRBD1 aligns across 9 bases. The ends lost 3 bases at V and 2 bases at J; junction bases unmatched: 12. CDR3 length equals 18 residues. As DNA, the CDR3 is TGTGCCAGCAGTTTTTCTTTCCGACAGGGGGTGTCCACAGATACGCAGTATTTT. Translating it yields CASSFSFRQGVSTDTQYF.

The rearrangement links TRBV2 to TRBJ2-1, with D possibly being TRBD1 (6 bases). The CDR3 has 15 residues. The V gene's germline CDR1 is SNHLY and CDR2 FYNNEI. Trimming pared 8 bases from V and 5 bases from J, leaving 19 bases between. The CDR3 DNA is TGTGCCAGCCGCCTACAGGGCCCTCTCGACAATGAGCAGTTCTTC. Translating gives CASRLQGPLDNEQFF.

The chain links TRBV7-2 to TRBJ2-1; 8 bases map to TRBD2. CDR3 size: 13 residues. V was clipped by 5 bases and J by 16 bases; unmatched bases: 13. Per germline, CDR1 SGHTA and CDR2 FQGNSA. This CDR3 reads CASSPQAGAGPFF. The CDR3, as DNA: TGTGCCAGCAGCCCCCAAGCGGGGGCCGGTCCTTTCTTC.

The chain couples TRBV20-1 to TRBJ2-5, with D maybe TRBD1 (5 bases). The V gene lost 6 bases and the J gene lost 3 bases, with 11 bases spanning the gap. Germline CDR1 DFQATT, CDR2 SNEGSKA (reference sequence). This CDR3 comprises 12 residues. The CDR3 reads CSARSDKETQYF. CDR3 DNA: TGCAGTGCCAGGTCGGACAAAGAGACCCAGTACTTC.

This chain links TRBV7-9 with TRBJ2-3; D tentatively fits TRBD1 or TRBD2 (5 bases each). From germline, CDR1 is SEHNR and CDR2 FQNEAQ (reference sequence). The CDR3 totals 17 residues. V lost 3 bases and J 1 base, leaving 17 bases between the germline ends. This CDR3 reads CASSFSSGPRGTDTQYF. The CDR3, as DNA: TGTGCCAGCAGCTTCTCCTCGGGGCCAAGAGGCACAGATACGCAGTATTTT.

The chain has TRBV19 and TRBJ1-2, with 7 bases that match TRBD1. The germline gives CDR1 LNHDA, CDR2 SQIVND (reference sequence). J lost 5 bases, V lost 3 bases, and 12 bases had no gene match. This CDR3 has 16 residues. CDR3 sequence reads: CASSMGEDRITYGYTF. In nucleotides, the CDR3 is TGTGCCAGTAGTATGGGAGAGGACAGGATTACATATGGCTACACCTTC.

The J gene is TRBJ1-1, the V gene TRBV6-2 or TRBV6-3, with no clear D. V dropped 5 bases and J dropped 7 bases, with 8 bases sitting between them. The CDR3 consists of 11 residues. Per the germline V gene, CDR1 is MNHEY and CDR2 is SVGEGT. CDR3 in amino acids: CASSRLGEAFF. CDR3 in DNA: TGTGCCAGCAGTCGATTAGGTGAAGCTTTCTTT.

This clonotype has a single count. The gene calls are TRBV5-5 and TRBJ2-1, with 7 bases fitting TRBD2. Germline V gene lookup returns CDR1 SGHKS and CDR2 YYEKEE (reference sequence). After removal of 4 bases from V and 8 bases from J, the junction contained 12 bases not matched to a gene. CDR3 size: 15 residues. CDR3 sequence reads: CASSVLGGSGDEQFF. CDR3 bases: TGTGCCAGCAGCGTTCTGGGCGGGAGTGGGGATGAGCAGTTCTTC.

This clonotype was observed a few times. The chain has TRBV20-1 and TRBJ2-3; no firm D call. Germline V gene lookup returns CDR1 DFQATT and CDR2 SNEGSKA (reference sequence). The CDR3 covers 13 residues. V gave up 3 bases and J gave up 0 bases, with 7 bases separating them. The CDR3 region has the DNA TGCAGTGCTAGGGGCAGTAGCACAGATACGCAGTATTTT. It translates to CSARGSSTDTQYF.

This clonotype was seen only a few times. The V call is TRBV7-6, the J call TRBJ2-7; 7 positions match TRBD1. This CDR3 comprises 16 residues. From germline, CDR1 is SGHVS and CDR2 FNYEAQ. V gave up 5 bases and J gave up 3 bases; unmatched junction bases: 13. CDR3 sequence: CASSLRDRILDYEQYF. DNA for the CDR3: TGTGCCAGCAGCCTCCGGGACAGAATCCTTGACTACGAGCAGTACTTC.

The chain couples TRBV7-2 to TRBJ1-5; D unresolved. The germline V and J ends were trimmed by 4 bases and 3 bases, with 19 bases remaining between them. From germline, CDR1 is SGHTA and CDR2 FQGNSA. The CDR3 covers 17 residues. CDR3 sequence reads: CASSSEGAGALNQPQHF. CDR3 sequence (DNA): TGTGCCAGCAGCTCCGAGGGTGCAGGCGCGCTCAATCAGCCCCAGCATTTT.

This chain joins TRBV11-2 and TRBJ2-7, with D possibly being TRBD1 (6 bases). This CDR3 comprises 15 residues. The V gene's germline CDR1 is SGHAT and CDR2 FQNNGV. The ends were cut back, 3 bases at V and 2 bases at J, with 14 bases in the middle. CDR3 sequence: CASSFETGFAYEQYF. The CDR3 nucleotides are TGTGCCAGCAGCTTTGAGACAGGATTTGCCTACGAGCAGTACTTC.

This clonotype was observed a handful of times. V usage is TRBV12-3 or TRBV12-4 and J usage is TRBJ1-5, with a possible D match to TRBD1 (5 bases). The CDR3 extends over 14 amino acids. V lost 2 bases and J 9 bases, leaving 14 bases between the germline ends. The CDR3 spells CASSLSDGGGPQHF. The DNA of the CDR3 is TGTGCCAGCAGTTTAAGCGACGGCGGGGGGCCCCAGCATTTT.

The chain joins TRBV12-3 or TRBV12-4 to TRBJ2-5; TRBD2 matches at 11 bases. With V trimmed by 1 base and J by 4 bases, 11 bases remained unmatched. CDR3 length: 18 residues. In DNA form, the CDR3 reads TGTGCCAGCAGTTTAGGGAGCACTAGCGGGGGACCGAGAGAGACCCAGTACTTC. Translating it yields CASSLGSTSGGPRETQYF.

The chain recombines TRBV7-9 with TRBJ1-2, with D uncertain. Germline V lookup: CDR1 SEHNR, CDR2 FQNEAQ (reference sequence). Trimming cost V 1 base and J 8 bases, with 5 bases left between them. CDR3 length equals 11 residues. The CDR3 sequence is CASSLDEGYTF. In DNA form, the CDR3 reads TGTGCCAGCAGCTTAGACGAGGGCTACACCTTC.

DNA of the CDR3: TGCGCCAGCAGCCAATTGCCAGTAGCCAAAAACATTCAGTACTTC. Protein product: CASSQLPVAKNIQYF. The rearrangement uses TRBV4-1 and TRBJ2-4; D not resolved. The CDR3 extends over 15 amino acids. Germline loops: CDR1 MGHRA, CDR2 YSYEKL. Trimming left V 2 bases short and J 0 bases short, with 8 bases between.

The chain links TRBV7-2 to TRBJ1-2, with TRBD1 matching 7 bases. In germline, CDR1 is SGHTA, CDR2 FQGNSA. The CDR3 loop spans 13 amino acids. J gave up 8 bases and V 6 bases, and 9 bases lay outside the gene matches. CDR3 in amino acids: CASRPGGFWGYTF. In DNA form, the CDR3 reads TGTGCCAGCAGGCCAGGGGGGTTCTGGGGCTACACCTTC. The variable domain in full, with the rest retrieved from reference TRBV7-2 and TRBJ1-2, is GAGVSQSPSNKVTEKGKDVELRCDPISGHTALYWYRQSLGQGLEFLIYFQGNSAPDKSGLPSDRFSAERTGGSVSTLTIQRTQQEDSAVYLCASRPGGFWGYTFGSGTRLTVV.

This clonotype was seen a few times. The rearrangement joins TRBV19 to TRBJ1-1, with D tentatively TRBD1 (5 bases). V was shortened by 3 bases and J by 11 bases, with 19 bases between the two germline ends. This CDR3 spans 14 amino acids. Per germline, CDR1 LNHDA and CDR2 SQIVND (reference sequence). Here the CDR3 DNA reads TGTGCCAGTAGTATTTCGGCGGGAGGGACCGTGGCTTTCTTT. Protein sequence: CASSISAGGTVAFF.